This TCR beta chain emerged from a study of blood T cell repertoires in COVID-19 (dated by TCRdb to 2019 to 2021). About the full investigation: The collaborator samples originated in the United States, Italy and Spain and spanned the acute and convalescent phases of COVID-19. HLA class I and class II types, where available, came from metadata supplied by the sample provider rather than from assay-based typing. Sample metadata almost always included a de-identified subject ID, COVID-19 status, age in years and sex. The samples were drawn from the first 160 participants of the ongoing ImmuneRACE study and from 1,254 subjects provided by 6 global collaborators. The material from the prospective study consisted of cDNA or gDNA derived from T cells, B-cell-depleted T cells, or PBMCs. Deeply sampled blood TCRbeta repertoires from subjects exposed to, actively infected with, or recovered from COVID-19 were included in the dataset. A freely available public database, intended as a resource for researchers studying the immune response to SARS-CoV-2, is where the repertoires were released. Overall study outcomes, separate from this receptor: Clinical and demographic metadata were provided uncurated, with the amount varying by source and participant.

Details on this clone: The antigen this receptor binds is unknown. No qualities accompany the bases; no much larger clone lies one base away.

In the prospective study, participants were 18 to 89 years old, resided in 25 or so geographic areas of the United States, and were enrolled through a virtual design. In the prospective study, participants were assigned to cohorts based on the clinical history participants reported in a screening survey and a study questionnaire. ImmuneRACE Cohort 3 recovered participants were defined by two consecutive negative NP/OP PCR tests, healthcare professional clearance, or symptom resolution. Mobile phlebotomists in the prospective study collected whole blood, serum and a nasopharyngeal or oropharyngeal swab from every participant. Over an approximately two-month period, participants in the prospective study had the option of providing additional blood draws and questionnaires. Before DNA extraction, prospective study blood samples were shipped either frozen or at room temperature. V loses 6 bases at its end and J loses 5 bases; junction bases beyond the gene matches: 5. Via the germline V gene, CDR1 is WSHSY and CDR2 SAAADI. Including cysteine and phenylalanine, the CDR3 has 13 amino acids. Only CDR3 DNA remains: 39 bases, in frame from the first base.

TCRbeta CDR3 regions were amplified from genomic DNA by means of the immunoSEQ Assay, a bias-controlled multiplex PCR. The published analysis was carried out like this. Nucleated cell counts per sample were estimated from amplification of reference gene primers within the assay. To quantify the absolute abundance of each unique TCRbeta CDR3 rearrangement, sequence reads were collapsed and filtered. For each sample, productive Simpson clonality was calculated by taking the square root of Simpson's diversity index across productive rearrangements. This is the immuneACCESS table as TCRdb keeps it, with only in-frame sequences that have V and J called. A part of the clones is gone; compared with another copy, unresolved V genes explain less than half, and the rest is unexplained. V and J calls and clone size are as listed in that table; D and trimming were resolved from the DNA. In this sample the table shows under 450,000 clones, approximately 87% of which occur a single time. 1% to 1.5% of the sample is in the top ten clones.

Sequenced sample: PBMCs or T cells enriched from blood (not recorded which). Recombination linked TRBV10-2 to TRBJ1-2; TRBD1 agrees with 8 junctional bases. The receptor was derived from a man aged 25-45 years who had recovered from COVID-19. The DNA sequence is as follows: TGCGCCAGCAGGGAGACAGGGGCGTATGGCTACACCTTC. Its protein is CASRETGAYGYTF.